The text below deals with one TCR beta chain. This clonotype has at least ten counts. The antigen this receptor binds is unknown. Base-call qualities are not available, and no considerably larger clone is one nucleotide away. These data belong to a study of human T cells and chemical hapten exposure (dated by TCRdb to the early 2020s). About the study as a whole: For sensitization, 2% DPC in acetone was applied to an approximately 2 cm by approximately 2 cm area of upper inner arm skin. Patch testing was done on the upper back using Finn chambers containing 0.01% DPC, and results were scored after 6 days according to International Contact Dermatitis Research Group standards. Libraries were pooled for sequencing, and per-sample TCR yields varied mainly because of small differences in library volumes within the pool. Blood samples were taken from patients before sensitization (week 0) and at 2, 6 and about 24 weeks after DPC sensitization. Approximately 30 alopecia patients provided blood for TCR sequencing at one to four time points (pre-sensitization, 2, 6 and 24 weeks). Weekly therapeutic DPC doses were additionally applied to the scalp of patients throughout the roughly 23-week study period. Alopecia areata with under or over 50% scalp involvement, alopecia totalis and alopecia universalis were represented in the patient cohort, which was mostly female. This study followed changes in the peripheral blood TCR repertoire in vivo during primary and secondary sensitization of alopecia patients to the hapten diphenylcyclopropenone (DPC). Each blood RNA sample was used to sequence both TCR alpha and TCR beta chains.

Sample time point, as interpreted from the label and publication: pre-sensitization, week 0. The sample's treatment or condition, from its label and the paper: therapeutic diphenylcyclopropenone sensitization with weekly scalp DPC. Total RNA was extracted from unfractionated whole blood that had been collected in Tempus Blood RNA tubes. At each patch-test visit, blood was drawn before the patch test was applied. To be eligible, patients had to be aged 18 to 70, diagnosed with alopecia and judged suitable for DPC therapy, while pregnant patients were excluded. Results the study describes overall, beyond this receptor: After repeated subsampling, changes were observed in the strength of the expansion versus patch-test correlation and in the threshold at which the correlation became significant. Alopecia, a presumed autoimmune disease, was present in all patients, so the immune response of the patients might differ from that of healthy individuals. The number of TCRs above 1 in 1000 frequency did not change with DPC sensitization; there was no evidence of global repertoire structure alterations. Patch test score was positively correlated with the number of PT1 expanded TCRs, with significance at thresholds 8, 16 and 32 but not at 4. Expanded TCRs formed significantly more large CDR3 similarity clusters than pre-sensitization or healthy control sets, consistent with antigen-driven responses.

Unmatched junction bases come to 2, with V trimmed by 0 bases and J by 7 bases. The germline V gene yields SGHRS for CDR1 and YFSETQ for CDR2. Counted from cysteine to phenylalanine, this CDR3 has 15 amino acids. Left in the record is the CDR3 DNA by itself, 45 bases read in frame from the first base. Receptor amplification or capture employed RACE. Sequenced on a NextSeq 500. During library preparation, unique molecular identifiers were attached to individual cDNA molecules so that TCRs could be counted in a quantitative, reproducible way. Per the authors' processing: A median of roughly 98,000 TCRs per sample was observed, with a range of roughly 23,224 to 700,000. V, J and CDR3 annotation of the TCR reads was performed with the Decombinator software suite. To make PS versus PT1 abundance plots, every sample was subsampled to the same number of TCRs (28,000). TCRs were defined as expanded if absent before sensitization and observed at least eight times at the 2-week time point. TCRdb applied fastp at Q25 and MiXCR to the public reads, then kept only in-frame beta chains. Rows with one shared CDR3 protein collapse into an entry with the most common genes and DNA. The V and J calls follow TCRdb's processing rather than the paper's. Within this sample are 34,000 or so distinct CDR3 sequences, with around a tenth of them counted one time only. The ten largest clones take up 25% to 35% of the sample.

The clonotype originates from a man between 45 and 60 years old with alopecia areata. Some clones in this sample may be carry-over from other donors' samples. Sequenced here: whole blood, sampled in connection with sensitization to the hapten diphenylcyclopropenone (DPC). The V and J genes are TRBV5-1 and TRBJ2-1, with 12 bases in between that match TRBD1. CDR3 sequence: CASSLVGQGANEQFF. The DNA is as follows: TGCGCCAGCAGCTTGGTGGGACAGGGGGCAAATGAGCAGTTCTTC.